This TCR beta chain was observed in a study of blood T cell repertoires in COVID-19. About the research overall: The samples span acute and convalescent COVID-19 from the United States, Italy and Spain. Sample material is recorded as cDNA or gDNA derived from T cells, B-cell-depleted T cells, or PBMCs.

In the source study's methods: It was from reference gene primer amplification that nucleated cell counts were estimated. Here immunoSEQ multiplex PCR was the method, and the copy in TCRdb shows in-frame clones only, minus some. Clonal size and the V and J genes are those of that table, whereas D and trimming came from the DNA. Of some 460,000 clones in the sample, around 89% were seen once. Germline-derived CDR1 and CDR2 are SGHRS and YFSETQ. This CDR3 is built from 15 residues. The V end was cut by 5 bases, the J end by 6 bases, with 15 bases between. This TCR derives from a woman in her twenties or thirties with acute or convalescent COVID-19. Sequenced material: peripheral blood. This sequence joins TRBV5-1 and TRBJ1-6; D is possibly TRBD1 (6 bases). CDR3 DNA: TGCGCCAGCAGTCGGGACGGGACACTTAATTCACCCCTCCACTTT. It specifies CASSRDGTLNSPLHF.